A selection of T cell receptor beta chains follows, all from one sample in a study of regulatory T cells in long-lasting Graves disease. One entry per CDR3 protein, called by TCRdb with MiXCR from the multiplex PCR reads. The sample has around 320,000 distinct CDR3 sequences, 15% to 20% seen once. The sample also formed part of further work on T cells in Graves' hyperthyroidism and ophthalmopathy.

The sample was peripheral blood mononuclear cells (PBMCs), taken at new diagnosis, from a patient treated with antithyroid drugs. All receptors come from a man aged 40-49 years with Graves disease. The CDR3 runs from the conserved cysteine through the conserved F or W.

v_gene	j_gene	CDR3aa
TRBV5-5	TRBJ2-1	CASSLPGQPRQFF
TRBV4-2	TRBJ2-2	CASSQAAWGGELFF
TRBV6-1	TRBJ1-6	CASSPWDRASPLHF
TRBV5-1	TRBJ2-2	CATRLAGGPSGELFF
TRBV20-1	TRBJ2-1	CSARVDGRGRGNEQFF
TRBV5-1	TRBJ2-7	CASSFTAGGGVEQYF
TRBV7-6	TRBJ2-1	CASALEWGASEQFF
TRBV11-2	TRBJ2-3	CASSLVLAGQIWDTQYF
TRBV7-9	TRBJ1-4	CASSLAGQNEKLFF
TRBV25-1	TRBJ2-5	CASSEYLGGVETQYF
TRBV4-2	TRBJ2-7	CASSQDPDPYEQYF
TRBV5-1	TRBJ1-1	CASSFKNTEAFF
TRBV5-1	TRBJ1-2	CASSLLDRARGYTF
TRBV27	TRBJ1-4	CASSHRVDEKLFF
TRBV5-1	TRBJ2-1	CASSLAQDYNEQFF
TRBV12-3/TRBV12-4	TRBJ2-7	CASSFGDTYEQYF
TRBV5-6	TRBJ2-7	CASSSRGTPYEQYF
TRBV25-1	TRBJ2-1	CASSHLSSYNEQFF
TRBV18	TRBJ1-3	CASSRDTLSSGNTIYF
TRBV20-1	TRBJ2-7	CSATYSGGAVYEQYF
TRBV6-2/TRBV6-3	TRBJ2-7	CASSYSGQRGDLGQYF
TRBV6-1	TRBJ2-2	CASSEAGDTGELFF
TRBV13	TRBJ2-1	CASSPRTGSLASYNEQFF
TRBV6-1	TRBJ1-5	CASSPTGENNQPQHF
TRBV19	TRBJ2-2	CATRLNTGELFF
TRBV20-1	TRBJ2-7	CSARDPPSHSYEQYF
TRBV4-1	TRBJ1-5	CASSPAYLRTVNSNQPQHF
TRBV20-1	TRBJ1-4	CSARIYEKLFF
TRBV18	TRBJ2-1	CASSPPSGGRRGEQFF
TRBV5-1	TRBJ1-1	CASSLDGMNTEAFF
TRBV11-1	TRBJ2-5	CASSEAGRGETQYF
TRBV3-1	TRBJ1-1	CASSHETGNTEAFF
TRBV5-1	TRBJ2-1	CASSSRTGGYNEQFF
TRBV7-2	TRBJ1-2	CASSPRTVRYGYTF
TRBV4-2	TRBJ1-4	CASSQEAAGGSEKLFF
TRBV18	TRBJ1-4	CASSPLGQYNEKLFF
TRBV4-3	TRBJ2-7	CASSQESSGVYEQYF
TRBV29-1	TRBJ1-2	CSVDNSGGYPNYGYTF
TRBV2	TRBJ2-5	CASSKIPGPTGSETQYF
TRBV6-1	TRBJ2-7	CASRITQSSYEQYF
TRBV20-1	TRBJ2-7	CSARDRGGSVYEQYF
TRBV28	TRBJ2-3	CASSSPRGTSGVDTQYF
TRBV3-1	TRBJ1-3	CASSQVVVRRGSGNTIYF
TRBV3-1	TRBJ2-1	CASSQANSGVEQFF
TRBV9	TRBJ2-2	CASRTHTGELFF